This TCR beta chain emerged from a study of T cell repertoires in cytomegalovirus infection. TCRdb re-called the reads with MiXCR, one entry per CDR3 protein. The top ten clones hold 13% of a sample with 380,000 or so distinct CDR3 sequences, just under 35% of them seen once. CDR1 and CDR2 from the germline V gene are MNHEY and SMNVEV (reference sequence). Deletions cut 5 bases from V and 4 bases from J, with 17 bases between. CDR3 length: 15 residues. This clonotype was found a few times. Its antigen is as yet unknown. The starting material was cultured PBMCs, obtained from culture after CMV antigen stimulation. The origin of this receptor is a human donor in good health (CMV status not recorded). Some clones in this sample may be carry-over from other donors' samples. The chain combines TRBV27 with TRBJ1-2; D remains unclear. As DNA, the CDR3 is TGTGCCAGCAGTCCCACGGGGAAGGGTGGCTATGGCTACACCTTC. The encoded protein is CASSPTGKGGYGYTF.